This T cell receptor (beta chain) was captured in a study of T cell repertoires in cytomegalovirus infection. Whole-study results and caveats: Frequencies of public TCR beta families were cumulated, and this identified carriers of CMV plus the relevant HLA.

Each CDR3 protein gets one entry after TCRdb re-called the reads with MiXCR. The sample lists approximately 730,000 distinct CDR3 sequences, around 30% occurring once. The CDR3 extends over 10 amino acids. Germline CDR1 SQVTM, CDR2 ANQGSEA. After removal of 8 bases from V and 9 bases from J, the junction contained 4 bases not matched to a gene. This clonotype was counted a few times. The antigen remains undetermined. This clonotype was obtained from a human donor in good health (CMV status not recorded). Some clones in this sample may be carry-over from other donors' samples. The chain carries TRBV29-1 and TRBJ2-1; 7 bases are shared with TRBD2. The sample in question was cultured PBMCs, obtained from culture after CMV antigen stimulation. The CDR3 loop is CSTSSGEQFF. The DNA for the CDR3 is TGCAGCACCTCTAGCGGTGAGCAGTTCTTC.